The next 11 T cell receptor beta chains were all read from a single sample in a study of blood T cell repertoires in COVID-19. Generated by immunoSEQ multiplex PCR, the TCRdb table keeps only in-frame clones and is missing some. This table has about 340,000 clones, approximately 86% appearing once. Sample: peripheral blood. The receptors were sampled from an older woman with COVID-19, enrolled during active disease.

The CDR3 here is CASSLRTGASYEQYF. CDR3 bases: TGTGCCAGCTCACTCCGGACAGGGGCTTCCTACGAGCAGTACTTC. V and J are TRBV18 and TRBJ2-7, with TRBD1 matching 9 bases. The length of the CDR3 is 15 residues. With 4 bases clipped from V and 1 base from J, the junction kept 5 bases outside the gene matches. Germline V CDR1 and CDR2: KGHSH, LQKENI.

This sequence joins TRBV7-8 and TRBJ2-5; tentatively, D is TRBD1 (5 bases). The CDR3 is made up of 16 amino acids. CDR1 and CDR2 from the germline V gene are SGHVS and FQNEAQ. The ends were cut back, 1 base at V and 2 bases at J, with 14 bases in the middle. CDR3 DNA sequence: TGTGCCAGCAGCTTAGTAAAGGGGCAGGGTCAAGAGACCCAGTACTTC. The encoded protein is CASSLVKGQGQETQYF.

The gene calls are TRBV5-4 and TRBJ1-1; D is possibly TRBD1 (6 bases). Trimming cost V 4 bases and J 0 bases, with 16 bases left between them. This CDR3 region has 16 residues. CDR1 and CDR2 (germline): SGHNT, YYREEE (reference sequence). The CDR3 bases are TGTGCCAGCAGCCCACAGGGACCAAGGCTGAACACTGAAGCTTTCTTT. Encoded protein: CASSPQGPRLNTEAFF.

This rearrangement joins TRBV7-6 to TRBJ1-1, with D tentatively TRBD1 (5 bases). Trimming cost V 3 bases and J 4 bases, with 9 bases left between them. Germline assignment: CDR1 SGHVS and CDR2 FNYEAQ. The CDR3 runs to 13 residues. The CDR3 DNA sequence: TGTGCCAGCAGCTTGTCAGGGCCCACTGAAGCTTTCTTT. The encoded protein is CASSLSGPTEAFF.

Only a few counts were recorded for this clone. V usage is TRBV3-1 (or the pseudogene TRBV3-2) and J usage is TRBJ2-7; no reliable D call. The CDR3 spans 13 residues. Per the germline V gene, CDR1 is LGHDT and CDR2 is YNNKEL (reference sequence). Trimming stripped 0 bases from V and 6 bases from J, with 9 bases between. The CDR3 DNA reads TGTGCCAGCAGCCAAGATCTTACGGGCGAGCAGTACTTC. Translating it yields CASSQDLTGEQYF.

V and J are TRBV19 and TRBJ2-5; unclear D gene. With 5 bases removed from V and 4 bases from J, the gap between germline ends came to 11 bases. Per the germline V gene, CDR1 is LNHDA and CDR2 is SQIVND (reference sequence). The CDR3 runs 13 residues. CDR3 loop: CASSGQALETQYF. CDR3 coding DNA: TGTGCCAGTAGTGGGCAGGCTCTAGAGACCCAGTACTTC.

The V gene is TRBV6-5, the J gene TRBJ1-2, with D possibly matching TRBD1 (6 bases). The CDR3 runs to 12 residues. Germline CDR1 is MNHEY and CDR2 is SVGAGI. V lost 7 bases to trimming and J lost 2 bases, with 8 bases between them. The CDR3 spells CASTTGNYGYTF. The CDR3 DNA reads as TGTGCCAGCACTACAGGGAACTATGGCTACACCTTC.

The CDR3 bases are TGTGCCAGCGGGACTAGCGGGGGACTCACAGATACGCAGTATTTT. Amino acid sequence: CASGTSGGLTDTQYF. This chain uses TRBV21-1 with TRBJ2-3; the tabulated D call, TRBD2, remains unverified against the DNA. TRBV21-1 has pseudogene status. CDR3 size: 15 residues.

The DNA for the CDR3 is TGCGCCAGCAGAGTGACTAGCGGGGGGGCCGGGGAGACCCAGTACTTC. This codes for CASRVTSGGAGETQYF. The genes are TRBV10-2 and TRBJ2-5; 14 positions agree with TRBD2. Trimming cost V 6 bases and J 5 bases; bases outside gene matches: 8. The CDR3 has 16 amino acids. The germline V gene has CDR1 WSHSY and CDR2 SAAADI.

This chain links TRBV9 with TRBJ2-2; the D gene is possibly TRBD2 (5 bases). The germline V and J ends were trimmed by 4 bases and 7 bases, with 8 bases remaining between them. Germline lookup yields CDR1 SGDLS and CDR2 YYNGEE. This CDR3 contains 12 residues. Here the CDR3 reads CASSLLGGELFF. In nucleotides, the CDR3 is TGTGCCAGCAGCTTACTAGGCGGGGAGCTGTTTTTT. Complete variable domain (other parts from reference TRBV9 and TRBJ2-2): DSGVTQTPKHLITATGQRVTLRCSPRSGDLSVYWYQQSLDQGLQFLIQYYNGEERAKGNILERFSAQQFPDLHSELNLSSLELGDSALYFCASSLLGGELFFGEGSRLTVL.

This clone has a single count. The gene calls are TRBV4-1 and TRBJ2-5; 9 nucleotides match TRBD2. This CDR3 is 16 amino acids long. J lost 5 bases, V lost 1 base, and 8 bases had no gene match. From germline, CDR1 is MGHRA and CDR2 YSYEKL. In nucleotides, the CDR3 is TGCGCCAGCAGCCAAGGCGTGGACAGCGGGAGGGAGACCCAGTACTTC. This encodes CASSQGVDSGRETQYF.